Each of the 27 T cell receptor beta chains below was sequenced from the same sample in a study of PD-L1 blockade in urothelial cancer. Assay used: immunoSEQ multiplex PCR; TCRdb lists only in-frame clones, some missing. The table shows some 19,000 clones, with over 80% occurring only once. The time point was: peripheral blood 6 weeks after treatment start. The starting material was PBMCs, obtained around atezolizumab (anti-PD-L1) treatment. These TCRs come from a middle-aged man with urothelial cancer.

The V gene is TRBV27, the J gene TRBJ1-1; perhaps TRBD1 as D (5 bases). Germline CDR1 MNHEY, CDR2 SMNVEV (reference sequence). The V and J ends lost 3 bases and 2 bases respectively, with 16 bases between them. This CDR3 is 16 amino acids long. CDR3 nucleotides: TGTGCCAGCAGTTTCCGGTCGGGGGGGGGAAACACTGAAGCTTTCTTT. It specifies CASSFRSGGGNTEAFF.

The J gene is TRBJ1-5, the V gene TRBV5-8, with a weak D call TRBD1 (6 bases). The CDR3 is made up of 15 amino acids. Trimming left V 0 bases short and J 7 bases short, with 14 bases between. Germline V gene sequence: CDR1 SGHTS, CDR2 YDEGEE. CDR3 bases: TGTGCCAGCAGCTTGGCTCAGGGGTGGCGACAGCCCCAGCATTTT. The encoded protein is CASSLAQGWRQPQHF.

The CDR3 sequence: CASSMAGTGTADTQYF. CDR3 nucleotide sequence: TGTGCCAGTAGTATGGCCGGGACAGGGACAGCAGATACGCAGTATTTT. This chain joins TRBV19 and TRBJ2-3, with 9 bases aligning to TRBD1. Germline V gives CDR1 LNHDA, CDR2 SQIVND (reference sequence). The V gene end was trimmed by 3 bases and the J gene end by 4 bases; junction bases not matched to a gene: 8. The CDR3 totals 16 residues.

This clone was recorded a few times. This chain joins TRBV6-1 and TRBJ2-2; 8 nucleotides agree with TRBD2. V lost 2 bases, J lost 6 bases, and 8 bases stayed unmatched. The germline V gene has CDR1 MNHNS and CDR2 SASEGT. CDR3 length: 16 amino acids. CDR3 sequence: CASSEPPRGASGELFF. The CDR3 DNA is TGTGCCAGCAGTGAACCCCCGCGGGGGGCCTCCGGGGAGCTGTTTTTT.

This clone has just a few counts. The CDR3 protein is CASSQPPLREVRRNTDTQYF. The DNA for the CDR3 is TGCGCCAGCAGCCAACCACCCCTGCGGGAGGTTCGACGAAACACAGATACGCAGTATTTT. The chain links TRBV4-1 to TRBJ2-3; TRBD2 agrees at 8 bases. The CDR3 is 20 residues long. Trimming cost V 2 bases and J 2 bases; bases outside gene matches: 18. Per germline, CDR1 MGHRA and CDR2 YSYEKL.

This clone appeared a single time. The V and J genes are TRBV5-1 and TRBJ2-1; 8 nucleotides align to TRBD2. This CDR3 spans 16 amino acids. Per the germline V gene, CDR1 is SGHRS and CDR2 is YFSETQ. The ends lost 4 bases at V and 3 bases at J; junction bases unmatched: 9. The CDR3: CASSPNSGVSYNEQFF. As DNA, the CDR3 is TGCGCCAGCAGCCCCAATAGCGGGGTAAGCTACAATGAGCAGTTCTTC.

J is TRBJ1-1 and V is TRBV7-9; 8 bases fit TRBD1. CDR3 length: 15 amino acids. The V and J ends lost 6 bases and 1 base, in that order; junction bases with no gene match: 7. Germline CDR1 reads SEHNR; CDR2 reads FQNEAQ (reference sequence). The CDR3 loop is CASSPAGGSNTEAFF. In DNA, the CDR3 is TGTGCCAGCAGTCCGGCAGGGGGCTCGAACACTGAAGCTTTCTTT.

The chain employs TRBV29-1 and TRBJ1-1, with TRBD1 matching over 9 bases. Germline assignment: CDR1 SQVTM and CDR2 ANQGSEA. Trimming cost V 6 bases and J 5 bases; bases outside gene matches: 7. The CDR3 extends over 13 amino acids. CDR3 in DNA: TGCAGCGTGCCCGGACAGGGGATGACTGAAGCTTTCTTT. Encoded protein: CSVPGQGMTEAFF.

The CDR3, as DNA: TGTGCCAGCAGTTACCTACAGGGGGTGGATTCACCCCTCCACTTT. It is translated as CASSYLQGVDSPLHF. V and J are TRBV6-5 and TRBJ1-6; 8 positions agree with TRBD1. V dropped 2 bases and J dropped 8; count of bases not matched to a gene: 5. Germline V gene sequence: CDR1 MNHEY, CDR2 SVGAGI. The CDR3 is made up of 15 amino acids.

The chain joins TRBV29-1 to TRBJ1-1; no definite D call. CDR1 is SQVTM and CDR2 is ANQGSEA in the germline V gene. V lost 7 bases and J lost 6, with 15 bases in between. The CDR3 contains 12 residues. Here the CDR3 DNA reads TGCAGCGGCTACGACAACAAGGCTGAAGCTTTCTTT. It is translated as CSGYDNKAEAFF. The full variable domain, with the rest looked up from reference TRBV29-1 and TRBJ1-1, is SAVISQKPSRDICQRGTSLTIQCQVDSQVTMMFWYRQQPGQSLTLIATANQGSEATYESGFVIDKFPISRPNLTFSTLTVSNMSPEDSSIYLCSGYDNKAEAFFGQGTRLTVV.

The V call is TRBV19, the J call TRBJ2-5; 8 bases are shared with TRBD2. This CDR3 is 17 amino acids long. J was trimmed by 4 bases and V by 5 bases; bases with no gene match: 15. The germline V gene has CDR1 LNHDA and CDR2 SQIVND (reference sequence). The CDR3 reads CASSPGGGITRGETQYF. The CDR3 bases are TGTGCCAGTAGTCCCGGGGGGGGGATAACCCGAGGAGAGACCCAGTACTTC.

This sequence joins TRBV11-2 and TRBJ2-1, with 8 bases matching TRBD1. The CDR3 consists of 17 residues. V lost 2 bases, J lost 8 bases, and 14 bases stayed unmatched. Looked up from germline, CDR1 is SGHAT and CDR2 is FQNNGV. The CDR3 loop is CASSLSPGTGFFDEQFF. CDR3 coding DNA: TGTGCCAGCAGCTTAAGTCCTGGGACAGGATTCTTCGATGAGCAGTTCTTC. Drawing the rest from reference TRBV11-2 and TRBJ2-1, the complete variable domain is EAGVAQSPRYKIIEKRQSVAFWCNPISGHATLYWYQQILGQGPKLLIQFQNNGVVDDSQLPKDRFSAERLKGVDSTLKIQPAKLEDSAVYLCASSLSPGTGFFDEQFFGPGTRLTVL.

V is TRBV2 and J is TRBJ2-2; tentative D call: TRBD1 (7 bases). Germline CDR1 and CDR2: SNHLY and FYNNEI. The V gene lost 6 bases and the J gene lost 7 bases, with 18 bases spanning the gap. The CDR3 is made up of 15 amino acids. The DNA of the CDR3 is TGTGCCAGCAGCGACAGGGCGGGATTTCGCGGGGAGCTGTTTTTT. Translation gives CASSDRAGFRGELFF.

The V call is TRBV7-9, the J call TRBJ1-2; D gene unclear. V shed 2 bases and J shed 0 bases, with 10 bases lying between them. In germline, CDR1 is SEHNR, CDR2 FQNEAQ (reference sequence). The CDR3 is 15 residues long. This CDR3 reads CASSLQAGANYGYTF. The CDR3 region has the DNA TGTGCCAGCAGCTTACAAGCCGGAGCTAACTATGGCTACACCTTC.

This chain connects TRBV12-5 to TRBJ2-1; 7 positions match TRBD1. The ends lost 8 bases at V and 4 bases at J; junction bases unmatched: 11. The CDR3 spans 15 residues. Germline V gives CDR1 LGHNT, CDR2 FRNRAP. The CDR3 DNA is TGTGCTAGTATACCCCCCGGGACAGTTTACAATGAGCAGTTCTTC. It is translated as CASIPPGTVYNEQFF.

In its sample, this clone was seen once. This rearrangement joins TRBV14 to TRBJ2-7; D is undetermined. This CDR3 contains 17 residues. The germline gives CDR1 SGHDN, CDR2 FVKESK. Deletions cut 0 bases from V and 2 bases from J, with 17 bases between. The CDR3 here is CASSQDDRTVSAYEQYV. Written as DNA, the CDR3 is TGTGCCAGCAGCCAAGATGATAGAACAGTCTCAGCCTACGAGCAGTACGTC.

The chain couples TRBV5-1 to TRBJ1-1; D is unresolved. Trimming took off 0 bases at V and 1 base at J, with 10 bases between the two ends. This CDR3 has 15 residues. Germline V gene lookup returns CDR1 SGHRS and CDR2 YFSETQ. The CDR3 here is CASSLVGSKNTEAFF. In DNA form, the CDR3 reads TGCGCCAGCAGCTTGGTTGGCAGTAAGAACACTGAAGCTTTCTTT.

The chain couples TRBV11-3 to TRBJ2-1, with TRBD1 matching 7 bases. This CDR3 has 16 amino acids. Germline V gives CDR1 SGHNT, CDR2 YENEEA. J gave up 0 bases and V 5 bases, and 7 bases lay outside the gene matches. CDR3 DNA sequence: TGTGCCAGCAGCCCCCAGGGACAGTTCTCCTACAATGAGCAGTTCTTC. Protein product: CASSPQGQFSYNEQFF.

This clone came up a few times. DNA for the CDR3: TGTGCCAGCAGCTTACAGGGTTTAGGTGGCTACACCTTC. This gives the protein CASSLQGLGGYTF. The chain uses TRBV7-8 and TRBJ1-2; D may be TRBD1 (5 bases). This CDR3 comprises 13 residues. Germline assignment: CDR1 SGHVS and CDR2 FQNEAQ. V was trimmed by 2 bases and J by 7 bases, leaving 11 bases between them.

This sequence joins TRBV5-8 and TRBJ2-5, with 10 bases fitting TRBD2. Losses at the gene ends were 4 bases for V and 5 bases for J; bases not matched to a gene: 2. Germline CDR1 reads SGHTS; CDR2 reads YDEGEE. The CDR3 is made up of 13 amino acids. The DNA for the CDR3 is TGTGCCAGCAGCGGGGGACTAGCGGAGACCCAGTACTTC. Translating gives CASSGGLAETQYF.

This chain uses TRBV2 with TRBJ2-1, with 12 bases that match TRBD1. This CDR3 has 15 amino acids. Germline V gives CDR1 SNHLY, CDR2 FYNNEI. V lost 6 bases and J lost 8; bases outside the gene matches: 8. In DNA form, the CDR3 reads TGTGCCAGCAGAGCGGGACAGGGGGCTTTTGATGAGCAGTTCTTC. It codes for CASRAGQGAFDEQFF. The whole variable domain, filled in from reference TRBV2 and TRBJ2-1, reads EPEVTQTPSHQVTQMGQEVILRCVPISNHLYFYWYRQILGQKVEFLVSFYNNEISEKSEIFDDQFSVERPDGSNFTLKIRSTKLEDSAMYFCASRAGQGAFDEQFFGPGTRLTVL.

This clone was picked up one time. The CDR3 sequence: CASSLVNTGSTDTQYF. The CDR3 coding sequence is TGCGCCAGCAGCTTGGTGAATACAGGTAGCACAGATACGCAGTATTTT. The V call is TRBV5-1, the J call TRBJ2-3; the D gene is possibly TRBD1 (5 bases). V lost 0 bases and J 0 bases, leaving 11 bases between the germline ends. The CDR3 has 16 residues. The germline V gene encodes CDR1 SGHRS and CDR2 YFSETQ.

The V gene is TRBV30, the J gene TRBJ2-7; D is ambiguous. V was shortened by 0 bases and J by 5 bases, with 5 bases between the two germline ends. The germline gives CDR1 GTSNPN, CDR2 SVGIG (reference sequence). The CDR3 is 11 amino acids. The CDR3 bases are TGTGCCTGGAGTGTATTAAACGAGCAGTACTTC. It translates to CAWSVLNEQYF.

This chain uses TRBV19 with TRBJ1-1; D gene unclear. The length of the CDR3 is 15 residues. Per germline, CDR1 LNHDA and CDR2 SQIVND (reference sequence). Trimming took off 7 bases at V and 0 bases at J, with 15 bases between the two ends. Here the CDR3 DNA reads TGTGCCAGTACCTTTAGGGAGGGCGTGAACACTGAAGCTTTCTTT. This translates into CASTFREGVNTEAFF.

This clone was seen more than once but under ten times. The chain has TRBV2 and TRBJ2-7; TRBD1 matches at 8 bases. CDR1 and CDR2 (germline): SNHLY, FYNNEI. The CDR3 is 14 amino acids. V trimming: 6 bases; J trimming: 4 bases; junction bases outside the gene matches: 8. CDR3 nucleotide sequence: TGTGCCAGCAGCGGACAGGGTAGTGGGTACGAGCAGTACTTC. Its translation: CASSGQGSGYEQYF.

This clone has only one observation. The CDR3 spells CASSAPARETQYF. CDR3 nucleotide sequence: TGTGCCAGCAGCGCCCCCGCCAGGGAGACCCAGTACTTC. The V and J genes are TRBV6-5 and TRBJ2-5; D remains ambiguous. The ends were cut back, 6 bases at V and 5 bases at J, with 13 bases in the middle. There are 13 residues in the CDR3. Germline CDR1 and CDR2: MNHEY and SVGAGI.

The V and J genes are TRBV4-1 and TRBJ1-4; D gene unclear. Trimming took 1 base from V and 8 from J, leaving 14 bases between them. CDR3 length: 15 amino acids. Germline CDR1 is MGHRA and CDR2 is YSYEKL. CDR3 sequence (DNA): TGCGCCAGCAGCCAAGCGTTGAGGATCGAGGAAAAACTGTTTTTT. The encoded protein is CASSQALRIEEKLFF.